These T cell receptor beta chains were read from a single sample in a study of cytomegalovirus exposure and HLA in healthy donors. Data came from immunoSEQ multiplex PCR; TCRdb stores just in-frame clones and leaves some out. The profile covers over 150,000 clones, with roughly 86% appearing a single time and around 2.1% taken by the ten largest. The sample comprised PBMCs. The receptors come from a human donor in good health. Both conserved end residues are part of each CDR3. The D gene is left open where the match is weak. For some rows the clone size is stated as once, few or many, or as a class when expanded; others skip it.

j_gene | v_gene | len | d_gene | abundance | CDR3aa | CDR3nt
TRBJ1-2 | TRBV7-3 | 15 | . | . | CASSPRGQKDYGYTF | TGTGCCAGCAGCCCTAGAGGGCAGAAGGACTATGGCTACACCTTC
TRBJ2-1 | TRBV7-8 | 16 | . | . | CASSLVYAGRYNEQFF | TGTGCCAGCAGCTTAGTTTATGCAGGAAGGTACAATGAGCAGTTCTTC
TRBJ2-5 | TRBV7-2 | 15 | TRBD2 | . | CASSLTSGGPQTQYF | TGTGCCAGCAGCTTAACTAGCGGGGGCCCTCAGACCCAGTACTTC
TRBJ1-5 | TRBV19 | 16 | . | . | CASRPWGVYSNQPQHF | TGTGCCAGTAGGCCCTGGGGGGTTTATAGCAATCAGCCCCAGCATTTT
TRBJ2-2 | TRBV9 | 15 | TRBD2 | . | CASSASGRNTGELFF | TGTGCCAGCAGCGCTAGCGGAAGGAACACCGGGGAGCTGTTTTTT
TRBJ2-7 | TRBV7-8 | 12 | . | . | CASSLPSYEQYF | TGTGCCAGCAGCTTACCTTCCTACGAGCAGTACTTC
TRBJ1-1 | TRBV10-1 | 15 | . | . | CASSTGGLGNTEAFF | TGCGCCAGCAGTACCGGAGGACTGGGGAACACTGAAGCTTTCTTT
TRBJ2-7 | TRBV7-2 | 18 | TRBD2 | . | CASSFYLAGDSLAYEQYF | TGTGCCAGCAGCTTTTATCTAGCGGGAGACTCCTTAGCCTACGAGCAGTACTTC
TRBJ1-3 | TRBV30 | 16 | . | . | CAWSPRTVFSGNTIYF | TGTGCCTGGAGTCCCCGTACTGTTTTCTCTGGAAACACCATATATTTT
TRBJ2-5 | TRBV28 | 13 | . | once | CASSYGGSETQYF | TGTGCCAGCAGTTACGGAGGATCTGAGACCCAGTACTTC
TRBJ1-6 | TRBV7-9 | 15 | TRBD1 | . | CASSPRQGINSPLHF | TGTGCCAGCAGCCCCAGACAGGGGATCAATTCACCCCTCCACTTT
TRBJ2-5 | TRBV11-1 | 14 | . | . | CASSLDLRAETQYF | TGTGCCAGCAGCTTAGACCTCAGGGCGGAGACCCAGTACTTC
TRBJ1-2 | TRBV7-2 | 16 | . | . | CASSRSPPGGTYGYTF | TGTGCCAGCAGCCGTTCACCCCCCGGGGGAACCTATGGCTACACCTTC
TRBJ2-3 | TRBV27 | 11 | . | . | CASRGTAREYF | TGTGCCAGCAGGGGGACTGCCCGGGAGTATTTT
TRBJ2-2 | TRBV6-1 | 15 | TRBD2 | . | CATWTSGKNTGELFF | TGTGCCACCTGGACTAGCGGGAAGAACACCGGGGAGCTGTTTTTT
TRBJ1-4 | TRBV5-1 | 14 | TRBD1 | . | CASSLGQGAEKLFF | TGCGCCAGCAGCCTGGGACAGGGGGCTGAAAAACTGTTTTTT
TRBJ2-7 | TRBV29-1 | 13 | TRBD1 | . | CSVLDRANHEQYF | TGCAGCGTTCTTGACAGGGCCAACCACGAGCAGTACTTC
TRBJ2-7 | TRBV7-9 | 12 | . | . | CASSLVTDEQYF | TGTGCCAGCAGCTTAGTCACGGACGAGCAGTACTTC
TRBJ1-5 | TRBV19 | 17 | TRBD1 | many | CASRQGIPGQVNQPQHF | TGTGCCAGTAGGCAAGGGATTCCCGGACAGGTCAATCAGCCCCAGCATTTT
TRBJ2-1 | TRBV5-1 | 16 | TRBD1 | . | CASSPTGPSSYNEQFF | TGCGCCAGCAGCCCGACAGGGCCTTCCTCCTACAATGAGCAGTTCTTC
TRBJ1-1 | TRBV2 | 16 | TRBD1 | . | CASSPGTGGGNTEAFF | TGTGCCAGCAGTCCCGGGACAGGGGGTGGAAACACTGAAGCTTTCTTT
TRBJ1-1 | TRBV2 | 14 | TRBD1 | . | CASRKGQGVSEAFF | TGTGCCAGCAGGAAGGGGCAGGGGGTCTCTGAAGCTTTCTTT
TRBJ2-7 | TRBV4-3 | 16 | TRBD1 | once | CASSPSTGLEAYEQYF | TGCGCCAGCAGCCCATCGACAGGGCTGGAGGCCTACGAGCAGTACTTC
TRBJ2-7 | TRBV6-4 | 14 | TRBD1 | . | CASSPTGTSYEQYF | TGTGCCAGCAGTCCGACAGGGACGTCCTACGAGCAGTACTTC
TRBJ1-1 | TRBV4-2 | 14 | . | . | CASSQDVGGTEAFF | TGTGCCAGCAGCCAAGATGTGGGGGGCACTGAAGCTTTCTTT
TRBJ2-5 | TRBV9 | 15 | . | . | CASSVSTFREETQYF | TGTGCCAGCAGCGTCTCGACCTTCCGGGAAGAGACCCAGTACTTC
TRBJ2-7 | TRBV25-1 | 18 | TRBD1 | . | CASSETGTGELWSYEQYF | TGTGCCAGCAGTGAGACCGGGACAGGGGAGTTGTGGTCCTACGAGCAGTACTTC
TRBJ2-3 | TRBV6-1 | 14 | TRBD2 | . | CASSGLAATDTQYF | TGTGCCAGCAGTGGACTAGCGGCTACAGATACGCAGTATTTT
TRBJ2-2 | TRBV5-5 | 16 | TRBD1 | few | CASSNRGLANTGELFF | TGTGCCAGCAGTAACAGGGGGCTGGCGAACACCGGGGAGCTGTTTTTT
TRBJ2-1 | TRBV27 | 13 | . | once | CASSTPGGTEQFF | TGTGCCAGCAGTACGCCCGGAGGTACTGAGCAGTTCTTC
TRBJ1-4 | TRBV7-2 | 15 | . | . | CASSGQVVASEKLFF | TGTGCCAGCAGCGGGCAGGTTGTAGCGAGTGAAAAACTGTTTTTT
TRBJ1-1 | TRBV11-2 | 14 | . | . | CASQPGGLNTEAFF | TGTGCCAGTCAGCCGGGGGGGCTGAACACTGAAGCTTTCTTT
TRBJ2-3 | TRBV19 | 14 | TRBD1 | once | CASSPDRETDTQYF | TGTGCCAGTAGTCCTGACAGGGAGACAGATACGCAGTATTTT
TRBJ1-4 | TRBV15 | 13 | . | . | CATSMGRTEKLFF | TGTGCCACCAGCATGGGGCGTACTGAAAAACTGTTTTTT
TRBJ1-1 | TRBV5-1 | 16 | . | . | CASSLVVQGARAEAFF | TGCGCCAGCAGCTTGGTGGTACAGGGTGCGAGGGCTGAAGCTTTCTTT
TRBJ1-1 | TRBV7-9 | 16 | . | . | CASSLAGQVKNTEAFF | TGTGCCAGCAGCTTAGCTGGGCAGGTTAAAAACACTGAAGCTTTCTTT
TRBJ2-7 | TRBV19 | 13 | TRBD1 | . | CASSMGQEGEQYF | TGTGCCAGTAGTATGGGACAGGAGGGCGAGCAGTACTTC
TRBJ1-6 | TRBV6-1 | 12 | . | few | CASSEGGSPLHF | TGTGCCAGCAGTGAAGGAGGCTCACCCCTCCACTTT
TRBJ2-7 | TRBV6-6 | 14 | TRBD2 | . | CAIGAGGLLSGQYF | TGTGCCATCGGAGCGGGAGGGCTCCTTTCTGGGCAGTACTTC
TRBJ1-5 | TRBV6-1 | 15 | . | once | CASSKGLLEYQPQHF | TGTGCCAGCAGCAAAGGCCTCCTAGAGTATCAGCCCCAGCATTTT
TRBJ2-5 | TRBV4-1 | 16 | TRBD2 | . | CASSQLPGTTQETQYF | TGCGCCAGCAGCCAACTCCCCGGGACTACGCAAGAGACCCAGTACTTC
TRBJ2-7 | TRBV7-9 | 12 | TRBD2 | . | CASSLGEGTGYF | TGTGCCAGCAGCTTAGGGGAGGGGACCGGGTACTTC
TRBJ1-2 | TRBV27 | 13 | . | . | CASSLGGVYGYTF | TGTGCCAGCAGTTTAGGGGGGGTGTATGGCTACACCTTC
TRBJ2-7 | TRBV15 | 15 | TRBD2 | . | CATSRAVTSGYEQYF | TGTGCCACCAGCAGAGCTGTGACTAGCGGCTACGAGCAGTACTTC
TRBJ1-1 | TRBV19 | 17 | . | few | CASSIEAAVRGNTEAFF | TGTGCCAGTAGTATAGAAGCGGCAGTTCGGGGGAACACTGAAGCTTTCTTT
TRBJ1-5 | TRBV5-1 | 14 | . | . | CASSLDGGSQPQHF | TGCGCCAGCAGCCTTGACGGAGGTAGTCAGCCCCAGCATTTT